This TCR beta chain comes out of a study of neurological immune-mediated disorders. Whole-study context: Multiple sclerosis patients numbered about 35, of whom approximately 31 were relapsing-remitting and 3 secondary progressive.

Synthesis of cDNA was performed by 5'RACE using 10-nucleotide random UMIs. Using its own MiXCR run on the 5' RACE reads, TCRdb lists one record per CDR3 protein. The sample lists about 62,000 distinct CDR3 sequences; around 5% were seen once. This clonotype was counted at least ten times. A junction boundary mismatches the germline segment, possibly from a read error. CDR1 is MNHEY and CDR2 is SMNVEV in the germline V gene (reference sequence). The CDR3 has 15 amino acids. A total of 2 million PBMCs stored at -80 degrees C provided the unsorted libraries. Specimen: PBMCs. This TCR came from a woman aged 45-65 years with multiple sclerosis. The chain is built from TRBV27 and TRBJ1-6, with TRBD1 identical over 8 bases. The CDR3 bases are TGTGCCAGCAGTTTAATAGGGACAGGTGGTTCACCCCTCAACTTT. It encodes CASSLIGTGGSPLNF.